This T cell receptor beta chain was sequenced in a study of OX40 agonist ivuxolimab in advanced cancers. Background on the whole study: Ivuxolimab, which targeted the costimulatory receptor OX40 (CD134), was an agonistic, fully human IgG2 monoclonal antibody. Patients were allowed to have had prior anti-PD-1, anti-PD-L1 or anti-CTLA-4 therapy, and approximately 43% of the dose-escalation patients had previously received checkpoint inhibitors. The purpose of peripheral TCRbeta sequencing was to test whether ivuxolimab changed TCR sequence diversity and led to clonal T-cell expansion. Intravenous ivuxolimab was administered to patients every 2 weeks at six dose levels: 0.01, 0.1, 0.3, 1.5, 3 and 10 mg/kg. A male proportion of roughly 80% and a mean age of approximately 58 years, ranging from about 20 to 85, were recorded for the dose-escalation cohort. The paper covers the monotherapy dose-escalation part of the phase I ivuxolimab trial, which included N of about 50 patients. Partial responses were achieved by three dose-escalation patients, of whom one had hepatocellular carcinoma and two had cutaneous melanoma. Of the approximately 50 patients in dose escalation, around 20 had hepatocellular carcinoma, about 15 had melanoma, 9 had renal cell carcinoma and 9 had head and neck cancer. The full study reports these points: Partial responders in the 0.1-3.0 mg/kg groups had among the lowest normalized peripheral clonal expansion, especially among CD8+ T cells. Low levels of normalized T-cell clonal expansion were also seen in some patients who did not respond. Antigen specificity was not determined for the clonally expanded peripheral T cells. At doses of 0.1 to 3.0 mg/kg, clonal expansion of both CD4+ and CD8+ blood T cells was observed from baseline to week 6. After ivuxolimab, CD8+ T cells had more expanded clones than CD4+ T cells on average.

Including cysteine and phenylalanine, the CDR3 has 14 amino acids. Only CDR3 DNA is held: 42 bases, read in frame from base 1. V and J are truncated by 7 bases and 2 bases respectively, leaving an intervening sequence of 12 bases. CDR1 and CDR2 are drawn from the germline V gene: LGHNT, FRNRAP. Genomic DNA was extracted from sorted cells for sequencing of the TCRbeta CDR3 region. The immunoSEQ Assay was used for sequencing of TCRbeta CDR3 regions. Drawn from immuneACCESS, this table holds only the in-frame rearrangements with V and J called that TCRdb kept. Clones are partly lost; checked studies trace under half to an unresolved V gene and leave the rest unexplained. This sample holds around 60,000 clones; approximately 88% were observed only once. The ten largest clones represent roughly 0.69% of the sample. The trial excluded patients who had a history of autoimmune disease or were on systemic immunosuppression. Peripheral blood for TCR sequencing was collected from all dose cohorts at baseline, on cycle 4 day 1, and on cycle 7 day 1. The samples were taken from a phase I, first-in-human, multicenter, open-label dose-escalation trial of ivuxolimab. Adults with locally advanced or metastatic melanoma, renal cell carcinoma, hepatocellular carcinoma or head and neck squamous cell carcinoma were enrolled in the trial. CD4+ and CD8+ T cells were sorted separately from peripheral blood before TCR sequencing.

On this clone: This clone's antigen is unknown. Base qualities are not at hand, and no much larger clone is one base apart.

This clonotype originated in an adult with an advanced solid tumor such as melanoma, head and neck, liver or kidney cancer. Recombination linked TRBV12-5 to TRBJ1-5; the D gene is not confidently resolved. The sample consisted of CD4+ or CD8+ T cells sorted from blood, taken in a trial of the OX40 agonist ivuxolimab. The sequenced DNA is TGTGCTAGTGCCCTTTCTGGGGGCAATCAGCCCCAGCATTTT. The encoded protein is CASALSGGNQPQHF.